This is a list of T cell receptor beta chains from one sample in a study of naive CD8 T cells in extremely preterm neonates. Profiled with immunoSEQ multiplex PCR; TCRdb holds only in-frame clones, not every one. The table includes approximately 4,900 clones, 95% to 98% detected once. Sample: naive CD8+ T cells from cord blood. These TCRs come from a newborn in good health. The CDR3 runs from the conserved cysteine through the conserved F or W. A D gene is named only where the DNA matches it firmly. Not all rows give a size; the values are once, few, many and, for expanded clones, a class.

TRBJ1-6	12	TRBV6-6	.	.	CASSYSTDPSHF	TGTGCCAGCAGTTACTCCACAGACCCATCCCACTTT
TRBJ1-2	14	TRBV19	.	.	CARTRTSYMYGYTF	TGTGCCAGGACTAGGACAAGTTACATGTATGGCTACACCTTC
TRBJ2-3	16	TRBV7-2	.	TRBD1	CASSPGTGGYTDTQYF	TGTGCCAGCAGCCCCGGGACAGGGGGCTACACAGATACGCAGTATTTT
TRBJ2-3	14	TRBV9	.	.	CASSVEEHKDTQYF	TGTGCCAGCAGCGTAGAGGAGCACAAGGATACGCAGTATTTT
TRBJ1-6	13	TRBV6-5	.	.	CASNDGSNSPLHF	TGTGCCAGCAACGACGGGTCTAATTCACCCCTCCACTTT
TRBJ2-3	14	TRBV27	.	.	CATQMGLALDTQYF	TGTGCCACCCAAATGGGGCTAGCGCTAGATACGCAGTATTTT
TRBJ1-1	15	TRBV14	.	TRBD1	CASSHTLSGGTEAFF	TGTGCCAGCAGCCATACACTATCAGGGGGCACTGAAGCTTTCTTT
TRBJ2-7	14	TRBV27	.	.	CASSLVSPPDEQYF	TGTGCCAGCAGTTTAGTCAGTCCCCCCGACGAGCAGTACTTC
TRBJ2-1	16	TRBV5-1	.	TRBD2	CASSFYLAGAYNEQFF	TGCGCCAGCAGCTTTTACCTAGCGGGGGCGTACAATGAGCAGTTCTTC
TRBJ2-2	15	TRBV4-2	.	.	CASRSGRVTAGELFF	TGTGCCAGCAGGTCGGGCAGGGTGACCGCCGGGGAGCTGTTTTTT
TRBJ1-2	16	TRBV13	.	TRBD1	CASSSWTLQGNYGYTF	TGTGCCAGCAGCTCCTGGACACTACAGGGGAACTATGGCTACACCTTC
TRBJ2-3	17	TRBV4-2	once	TRBD2	CASSQETSGGAGDTQYF	TGTGCCAGCAGCCAAGAGACTAGCGGGGGGGCGGGGGATACGCAGTATTTT
TRBJ2-1	15	TRBV7-9	.	.	CASSLSQAEFNEQFF	TGTGCCAGCAGCTTAAGCCAGGCCGAGTTCAATGAGCAGTTCTTC
TRBJ2-1	15	TRBV11-2	.	TRBD2	CASSSGGSSGGEQFF	TGTGCCAGCAGTTCGGGGGGGTCCTCGGGGGGTGAGCAGTTCTTC
TRBJ2-7	14	TRBV6-5	.	TRBD2	CASSPSGGPHEQYF	TGTGCCAGCAGTCCTAGCGGGGGTCCCCACGAGCAGTACTTC
TRBJ1-1	12	TRBV4-1	.	.	CASSPPWGEAFF	TGCGCCAGCAGCCCTCCTTGGGGCGAAGCTTTCTTT
TRBJ2-3	18	TRBV19	.	TRBD2	CASSIVGMTSAGADTQYF	TGTGCCAGTAGTATAGTTGGGATGACTAGCGCGGGTGCAGATACGCAGTATTTT
TRBJ1-5	16	TRBV19	.	TRBD1	CASIDAWGQGDQPQHF	TGTGCCAGTATTGACGCATGGGGACAGGGGGATCAGCCCCAGCATTTT
TRBJ2-3	18	TRBV7-9	.	TRBD2	CASSLVAGAAGVTDTQYF	TGTGCCAGCAGCTTAGTTGCTGGGGCAGCGGGGGTCACAGATACGCAGTATTTT
TRBJ1-1	12	TRBV7-2	.	.	CASSLVGAEAFF	TGTGCCAGCAGCTTAGTGGGGGCCGAAGCTTTCTTT
TRBJ1-1	15	TRBV9	.	TRBD1	CASSGWTGRDTEAFF	TGTGCCAGCAGCGGATGGACAGGGAGGGACACTGAAGCTTTCTTT
TRBJ1-1	13	TRBV6-5	.	.	CASRQGGVFEAFF	TGTGCCAGCAGACAGGGTGGGGTGTTTGAAGCTTTCTTT
TRBJ1-1	13	TRBV30	.	.	CAWNIQESTEAFF	TGTGCCTGGAATATACAGGAGAGCACTGAAGCTTTCTTT
TRBJ2-7	15	TRBV4-3	.	TRBD1	CASSQDWGQGNEQYF	TGCGCCAGCAGCCAAGATTGGGGACAGGGCAACGAGCAGTACTTC
TRBJ2-3	16	TRBV30	.	.	CAWSPEVLQPTDTQYF	TGTGCCTGGAGTCCGGAGGTTCTCCAGCCCACAGATACGCAGTATTTT
TRBJ2-3	16	TRBV7-2	.	.	CASSLAPGLSTDTQYF	TGTGCCAGCAGCTTAGCACCGGGACTTAGCACAGATACGCAGTATTTT
TRBJ2-1	12	TRBV30	.	TRBD2	CAGGGSYNEQFF	TGTGCCGGCGGGGGCTCCTACAATGAGCAGTTCTTC
TRBJ2-1	13	TRBV6-1	.	TRBD2	CASRGDYYNEQFF	TGTGCCAGCAGGGGGGACTACTACAATGAGCAGTTCTTC
TRBJ1-2	14	TRBV6-1	.	.	CASDYRVGNYGYTF	TGTGCCAGCGATTACAGGGTGGGCAACTATGGCTACACCTTC
TRBJ2-7	13	TRBV4-3	.	.	CASSRWTTYEQYF	TGCGCCAGCAGCCGTTGGACTACCTACGAGCAGTACTTC